The 5 T cell receptor beta chains listed next were all sequenced from one sample in a study of CD8+CD57+ T cells in acquired aplastic anemia. For sequencing, patients were chosen who had shown expansion of CD8+CD57+ cells by flow cytometry. The use of genomic DNA as template underpinned the TCR beta VDJ and CDR3 profiling. Each CDR3 protein gets one entry after TCRdb re-called the reads with MiXCR. The repertoire holds 250,000 or so distinct CDR3 sequences, with 40% to 50% as singletons. The sample comprised sorted CD4+, CD8+, or CD8+CD57+ T cells (not recorded which) from PBMCs. Source of these receptors: a human donor with aplastic anemia.

The chain couples TRBV6-2 or TRBV6-3 to TRBJ1-1; TRBD1 agrees at 7 bases. The germline gives CDR1 MNHEY, CDR2 SVGEGT. V lost 2 bases, J lost 0 bases, and 9 bases stayed unmatched. The CDR3 length is 17 residues. The CDR3 spells CASSYRRTGTMNTEAFF. The DNA for the CDR3 is TGTGCCAGCAGTTACCGAAGGACAGGTACCATGAACACTGAAGCTTTCTTT.

This clonotype has at least ten counts. This chain links TRBV20-1 with TRBJ2-7; D call uncertain. With 1 base removed from V and 3 bases from J, the gap between germline ends came to 10 bases. Germline loops: CDR1 DFQATT, CDR2 SNEGSKA (reference sequence). This CDR3 is built from 13 residues. This chain's CDR3 is CSARGRNDYEQYF. The CDR3 bases are TGCAGTGCTAGAGGGCGGAACGACTACGAGCAGTACTTC.

V is TRBV20-1 and J is TRBJ2-5; no reliable D call. The CDR3 has 11 amino acids. Germline CDR1 is DFQATT and CDR2 is SNEGSKA (reference sequence). V gave up 6 bases and J gave up 5 bases, with 10 bases separating them. For the CDR3, the DNA is TGCAGTGCCGCGAGCAAGGAGACCCAGTACTTC. Its protein product is CSAASKETQYF.

About this clonotype itself: Since a much larger clone is just one base distant, this may be a read error. The chain recombines TRBV5-4 with TRBJ1-2, with D possibly matching TRBD1 (5 bases). This CDR3 has 13 residues. The germline V gene has CDR1 SGHNT and CDR2 YYREEE (reference sequence). The CDR3 DNA is TGTACCAGCAGACCAGACAGCCAGGAGGGCTGCACCTTC. Its translation is CTSRPDSQEGCTF.

J is TRBJ2-2 and V is TRBV7-3; maybe TRBD1 (6 bases). The germline V gene has CDR1 SGHTA and CDR2 FQGTGA. The CDR3 runs to 15 residues. The V and J ends lost 5 bases and 4 bases respectively, with 14 bases between them. CDR3 amino acids: CASSPAQGRTGELFF. CDR3 coding DNA: TGTGCCAGCAGCCCGGCCCAGGGGCGCACCGGGGAGCTGTTTTTT.